The entry that follows covers one TCR beta chain sequence. Sequencing used immunoSEQ multiplex PCR; TCRdb keeps in-frame clones, though not all of them. The table lists about 190,000 clones, 70% to 90% of them singletons, with 20% to 25% in the top ten. This sample is drawn from a study of blood T cell repertoires in COVID-19. Study summary: From T cells, B-cell-depleted T cells, or PBMCs came the material, which was cDNA or gDNA.

The CDR3 contains 14 residues. Germline V gene data show CDR1 as MNHEY and CDR2 as SMNVEV (reference sequence). V shed 5 bases and J 2 bases; nucleotides not matched to a gene: 0. The sample consisted of peripheral blood. The V call is TRBV27, the J call TRBJ2-6; the match to TRBD1 covers 7 bases. This clonotype originated in a man aged 60 to 69 with active or convalescent COVID-19. The CDR3 DNA sequence: TGTGCCAGCAGTGGGACAGCTGGGGCCAACGTCCTGACTTTC. It yields the protein CASSGTAGANVLTF.